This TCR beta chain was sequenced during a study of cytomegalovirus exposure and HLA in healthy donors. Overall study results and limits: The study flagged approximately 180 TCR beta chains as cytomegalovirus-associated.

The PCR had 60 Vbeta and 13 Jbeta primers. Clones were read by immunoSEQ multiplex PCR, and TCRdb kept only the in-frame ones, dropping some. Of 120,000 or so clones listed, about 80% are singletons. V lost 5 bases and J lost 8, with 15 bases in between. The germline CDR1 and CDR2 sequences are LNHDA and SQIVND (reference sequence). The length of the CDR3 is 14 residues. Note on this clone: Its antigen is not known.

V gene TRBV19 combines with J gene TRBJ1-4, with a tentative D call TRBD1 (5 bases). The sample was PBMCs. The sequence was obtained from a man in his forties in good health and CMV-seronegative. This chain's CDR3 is CASSSPSTAEKLFF. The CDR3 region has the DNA TGTGCCAGTAGTTCCCCGTCGACAGCCGAAAAACTGTTTTTT.